The 32 T cell receptor beta chains below were found in one sample sequenced in a study of monozygotic twins with cystic fibrosis. Using immunoSEQ multiplex PCR, the repertoire was profiled, and TCRdb retains in-frame clones only, with some absent. The sample has about 11,000 clones; roughly 96% are singletons. Sample: blood. These receptors were taken from a boy between 5 and 17 years old with cystic fibrosis.

V and J are TRBV27 and TRBJ2-5, with 8 bases fitting TRBD2. The germline gives CDR1 MNHEY, CDR2 SMNVEV (reference sequence). There are 15 residues in the CDR3. The J segment lost 3 bases and the V segment lost 4 bases, leaving 7 bases of the junction unmatched. For the CDR3, the DNA is TGTGCCAGCAGTTCATCCGGGACTAGTAAAGAGACCCAGTACTTC. Residues: CASSSSGTSKETQYF.

The V call is TRBV5-8, the J call TRBJ1-5, with TRBD1 matching 9 bases. Unmatched junction bases numbered 10, after V lost 4 bases and J lost 5 bases. This CDR3 comprises 16 residues. In germline, CDR1 is SGHTS, CDR2 YDEGEE. The CDR3 sequence: CASSPWDRVDHQPQHF. CDR3 DNA: TGTGCCAGCAGCCCGTGGGACAGGGTAGATCATCAGCCCCAGCATTTT.

The count of this clone is one. The chain links TRBV5-6 to TRBJ2-7; D may be TRBD2 (5 bases). Germline CDR1 SGHDT, CDR2 YYEEEE. This CDR3 contains 15 residues. The ends were cut back, 6 bases at V and 6 bases at J, with 22 bases in the middle. CDR3 nucleotide sequence: TGTGCCAGCAACAACGGCGCGGGCGTACAAATCGAGCAGTACTTC. This encodes CASNNGAGVQIEQYF.

This chain joins TRBV11-3 and TRBJ2-2; D ambiguous. This CDR3 has 13 residues. Trimming cost V 8 bases and J 2 bases, with 9 bases left between them. Germline V lookup: CDR1 SGHNT, CDR2 YENEEA. The CDR3 DNA reads as TGTGCCAGCGGAAGGGTTAACACCGGGGAGCTGTTTTTT. Encoded protein: CASGRVNTGELFF.

CDR3 nucleotide sequence: TGTGCCAGCTCACCACTCGGGCGGGAGGGCAAGGGGAATGAGCAGTTCTTC. This codes for CASSPLGREGKGNEQFF. This chain joins TRBV18 and TRBJ2-1; 9 nucleotides line up with TRBD2. This CDR3 is built from 17 residues. CDR1 and CDR2 (germline): KGHSH, LQKENI. The V segment lost 1 base and the J segment 7 bases; nucleotides outside the gene matches: 11.

The J gene is TRBJ2-1, the V gene TRBV15; a possible D gene is TRBD2 (5 bases). V was cut by 5 bases and J by 5 bases, with 10 bases left in between. Germline V CDR1 and CDR2: LNHNV, YYDKDF (reference sequence). This CDR3 has 13 amino acids. CDR3 sequence reads: CATSYGLHNEQFF. The CDR3 DNA sequence: TGTGCCACCAGCTATGGACTTCACAATGAGCAGTTCTTC.

This sequence joins TRBV25-1 and TRBJ1-6; 10 positions match TRBD1. With V trimmed by 1 base and J by 6 bases, 9 bases remained unmatched. Germline V gene lookup returns CDR1 MGHDK and CDR2 SYGVNS. The CDR3 loop spans 18 amino acids. The CDR3 region has the DNA TGTGCCAGCAGTGAATTGGGGGGACAGGGGCAAGGTAATTCACCCCTCCACTTT. This codes for CASSELGGQGQGNSPLHF.

A note on this clone: One end of the junction does not line up with germline, which may come from a read error. V is TRBV25-1 and J is TRBJ2-3; D uncertain. The CDR3 consists of 14 residues. Germline loops: CDR1 MGHDK, CDR2 SYGVNS. In DNA, the CDR3 is TGTGCCAGCGGTGAATTGGGCCCGCGAGATACGCAGTATTTT. This gives the protein CASGELGPRDTQYF. The full variable domain, with the rest looked up from reference TRBV25-1 and TRBJ2-3, is EADIYQTPRYLVIGTGKKITLECSQTMGHDKMYWYQQDPGMELHLIHYSYGVNSTEKGDLSSESTVSRIRTEHFPLTLESARPSHTSQYLCASGELGPRDTQYFGPGTRLTVL.

V and J are TRBV6-6 and TRBJ2-5; unclear D gene. This CDR3 spans 12 amino acids. The V and J ends lost 2 bases and 4 bases respectively, with 5 bases between them. From germline, CDR1 is MNHNY and CDR2 SVGAGI (reference sequence). CDR3 bases: TGTGCCAGCAGTTACAGGGTAGAGACCCAGTACTTC. Protein: CASSYRVETQYF.

The chain uses TRBV6-1 and TRBJ1-6; D possibly corresponds to TRBD1 (6 bases). The CDR3 runs 13 residues. Germline CDR1 reads MNHNS; CDR2 reads SASEGT. V was shortened by 11 bases and J by 10 bases, with 18 bases between the two germline ends. The CDR3 region is CASGVGFGSPLHF. Written as DNA, the CDR3 is TGTGCCTCAGGGGTGGGGTTTGGATCACCCCTCCACTTT.

V and J are TRBV7-9 and TRBJ2-1; tentatively, D is TRBD2 (5 bases). The germline V and J ends were trimmed by 5 bases and 7 bases, with 9 bases remaining between them. CDR3 length: 12 residues. Germline V lookup: CDR1 SEHNR, CDR2 FQNEAQ (reference sequence). The CDR3 coding sequence is TGTGCCAGCAGCACGGGAATTAATGAGCAGTTCTTC. As protein: CASSTGINEQFF.

This chain connects TRBV11-2 to TRBJ2-3; 8 positions agree with TRBD2. The CDR3 extends over 15 amino acids. Per germline, CDR1 SGHAT and CDR2 FQNNGV. Trimming cost V 5 bases and J 5 bases; bases outside gene matches: 9. CDR3 region: CASSKTSGGGDTQYF. The CDR3 coding sequence is TGTGCCAGCAGCAAAACTAGCGGTGGGGGAGATACGCAGTATTTT.

V usage is TRBV30 and J usage is TRBJ1-1; a weak D match, TRBD1 (5 bases). There are 12 residues in the CDR3. CDR1 is GTSNPN and CDR2 is SVGIG in the germline V gene (reference sequence). V lost 0 bases and J 7 bases, leaving 9 bases between the germline ends. CDR3 sequence reads: CAWSVRQNEAFF. The CDR3 nucleotides read TGTGCCTGGAGTGTACGACAGAATGAAGCTTTCTTT. The full variable domain, its missing parts supplied by reference TRBV30 and TRBJ1-1, is SQTIHQWPATLVQPVGSPLSLECTVEGTSNPNLYWYRQAAGRGLQLLFYSVGIGQISSEVPQNLSASRPQDRQFILSSKKLLLSDSGFYLCAWSVRQNEAFFGQGTRLTVV.

Here the CDR3 DNA reads TGTGCCAGCAGCCCCGATGTAGGGACAAGGAACAATGAGCAGTTCTTC. As protein: CASSPDVGTRNNEQFF. This chain links TRBV7-9 with TRBJ2-1, with D possibly TRBD1 on 6 matching bases. The germline CDR1 and CDR2 sequences are SEHNR and FQNEAQ (reference sequence). Trimming removed 5 bases at V and 5 bases at J, with 19 bases between. The CDR3 is 16 residues long.

This clone has just one count. The chain combines TRBV7-2 with TRBJ1-1; D is unresolved. Trimming cost V 5 bases and J 0 bases, with 7 bases left between them. Germline lookup yields CDR1 SGHTA and CDR2 FQGNSA. The CDR3 contains 13 residues. CDR3 sequence reads: CASSLLMNTEAFF. CDR3 nucleotides: TGTGCCAGCAGCCTGCTCATGAACACTGAAGCTTTCTTT.

The chain recombines TRBV19 with TRBJ2-5; TRBD1 might be the D (5 bases). The V gene lost 1 base and the J gene lost 5 bases, with 14 bases spanning the gap. CDR1 and CDR2 from the germline V gene are LNHDA and SQIVND (reference sequence). The CDR3 covers 15 residues. The CDR3 DNA sequence: TGTGCCAGTAGTATAGGCCCGACAGCAGGGGAGACCCAGTACTTC. Its protein is CASSIGPTAGETQYF.

The chain links TRBV14 to TRBJ2-7, with D unresolved. V dropped 3 bases and J dropped 5 bases, with 17 bases sitting between them. Germline lookup yields CDR1 SGHDN and CDR2 FVKESK. The CDR3 is 15 residues long. The CDR3 region is CASSQAYSVGNEQYF. The DNA for the CDR3 is TGTGCCAGCAGCCAGGCGTACAGCGTGGGTAACGAGCAGTACTTC. Variable domain in full (rest from reference TRBV14 and TRBJ2-7): EAGVTQFPSHSVIEKGQTVTLRCDPISGHDNLYWYRRVMGKEIKFLLHFVKESKQDESGMPNNRFLAERTGGTYSTLKVQPAELEDSGVYFCASSQAYSVGNEQYFGPGTRLTVT.

The J gene is TRBJ1-2, the V gene TRBV29-1, with D perhaps TRBD1 (5 bases). Trimming pared 6 bases from V and 4 bases from J, leaving 15 bases between. Germline V lookup: CDR1 SQVTM, CDR2 ANQGSEA. The length of the CDR3 is 13 residues. In DNA, the CDR3 is TGCAGCGTCCAGCAGGGAGATGGCTATGGCTACACCTTC. As protein: CSVQQGDGYGYTF.

V usage is TRBV7-6 and J usage is TRBJ1-2; possibly TRBD1 for D (6 bases). Germline assignment: CDR1 SGHVS and CDR2 FNYEAQ. V was clipped by 2 bases and J by 1 base, with 23 bases between them. CDR3 length: 19 amino acids. The CDR3 coding sequence is TGTGCCAGCAGCTTATCCGGGGCAGGGGTCGCGTGGAATAACTATGGCTACACCTTC. Amino acids: CASSLSGAGVAWNNYGYTF.

This chain connects TRBV19 to TRBJ1-5; 10 bases are shared with TRBD1. The germline V gene encodes CDR1 LNHDA and CDR2 SQIVND (reference sequence). There are 18 residues in the CDR3. The V segment lost 1 base and the J segment 0 bases; nucleotides outside the gene matches: 6. The chain's CDR3 is CASSIGDRGVYSNQPQHF. The CDR3 bases are TGTGCCAGTAGTATAGGGGACAGGGGAGTGTATAGCAATCAGCCCCAGCATTTT.

V gene TRBV4-2 combines with J gene TRBJ1-5; D ambiguous. CDR1 and CDR2 from the germline V gene are LGHNA and YNFKEQ. The CDR3 is 16 residues long. V lost 0 bases, J lost 0 bases, and 9 bases lay in between. The chain's CDR3 is CASSQESVNSNQPQHF. CDR3 bases: TGTGCCAGCAGCCAAGAGTCGGTCAATAGCAATCAGCCCCAGCATTTT.

The J gene is TRBJ2-2, the V gene TRBV7-2, with 9 bases lining up with TRBD1. The germline gives CDR1 SGHTA, CDR2 FQGNSA. The V gene end was trimmed by 3 bases and the J gene end by 2 bases; junction bases not matched to a gene: 7. The CDR3 totals 17 residues. CDR3 in DNA: TGTGCCAGCAGCTTTTCCGGGACAGGGATCAACACCGGGGAGCTGTTTTTT. It yields the protein CASSFSGTGINTGELFF.

The rearrangement links TRBV5-1 to TRBJ2-2, with 8 positions matching TRBD1. Germline CDR1 SGHRS, CDR2 YFSETQ. Trimming took 4 bases from V and 2 from J; bases not matched to a gene: 4. This CDR3 region has 15 residues. The CDR3 nucleotides are TGCGCCAGCAGCCGGACAGGGATTAACACCGGGGAGCTGTTTTTT. It encodes CASSRTGINTGELFF.

The chain employs TRBV19 and TRBJ1-5; no reliable D call. The V and J ends lost 2 bases and 2 bases respectively, with 10 bases between them. The CDR3 is 15 amino acids. In germline, CDR1 is LNHDA, CDR2 SQIVND (reference sequence). CDR3 region: CASSIMATGNQPQHF. For the CDR3, the DNA is TGTGCCAGTAGTATAATGGCGACGGGCAATCAGCCCCAGCATTTT.

The chain combines TRBV7-9 with TRBJ2-7, with D maybe TRBD1 (5 bases). The CDR3 extends over 16 amino acids. CDR1 is SEHNR, CDR2 FQNEAQ, per germline (reference sequence). V was pared by 9 bases and J by 3 bases, with 24 bases between. CDR3 in amino acids: CASYFRGIGTFYEQYF. The DNA for the CDR3 is TGTGCCAGTTATTTTAGGGGAATTGGCACGTTCTACGAGCAGTACTTC.

This chain links TRBV14 with TRBJ2-7; perhaps TRBD2 as D (6 bases). Per the germline V gene, CDR1 is SGHDN and CDR2 is FVKESK. The CDR3 covers 15 residues. V was clipped by 5 bases and J by 5 bases, with 19 bases between them. The CDR3 here is CASSREVRMFHEQYF. The CDR3, as DNA: TGTGCCAGCAGCAGGGAGGTGCGGATGTTCCACGAGCAGTACTTC.

The chain carries TRBV7-2 and TRBJ2-3; 9 positions agree with TRBD2. CDR1 SGHTA and CDR2 FQGNSA come from the germline V gene. This CDR3 region has 16 residues. V was clipped by 4 bases and J by 3 bases; unmatched bases: 8. CDR3 in DNA: TGTGCCAGCAGCTCGCGACTAGCGGTTAAGACAGATACGCAGTATTTT. It is translated as CASSSRLAVKTDTQYF.

The rearrangement links TRBV19 to TRBJ2-3, with a weak D call TRBD2 (5 bases). The CDR3 covers 15 residues. From germline, CDR1 is LNHDA and CDR2 SQIVND (reference sequence). With 8 bases removed from V and 5 bases from J, the gap between germline ends came to 20 bases. CDR3 amino acids: CASGLLSGAGDTQYF. The CDR3 region has the DNA TGTGCCAGTGGCCTGTTGAGCGGAGCTGGAGATACGCAGTATTTT. The complete variable domain, with remaining parts taken from reference TRBV19 and TRBJ2-3, reads DGGITQSPKYLFRKEGQNVTLSCEQNLNHDAMYWYRQDPGQGLRLIYYSQIVNDFQKGDIAEGYSVSREKKESFPLTVTSAQKNPTAFYLCASGLLSGAGDTQYFGPGTRLTVL.

The chain has TRBV6-5 and TRBJ1-6; 7 bases are a match to TRBD1. Per the germline V gene, CDR1 is MNHEY and CDR2 is SVGAGI. Trimming cost V 6 bases and J 9 bases; bases outside gene matches: 11. The CDR3 runs to 15 residues. This CDR3 is CASSLGTESSSPLHF. CDR3 DNA: TGTGCCAGCAGCCTAGGGACAGAGAGTAGTTCACCCCTCCACTTT.

This clone was recorded once. The genes are TRBV5-8 and TRBJ2-7; tentatively, D is TRBD1 (6 bases). V lost 0 bases and J 11 bases, leaving 12 bases between the germline ends. The length of the CDR3 is 12 residues. Germline V gene lookup returns CDR1 SGHTS and CDR2 YDEGEE. DNA for the CDR3: TGTGCCAGCAGCTTGGCGGCCGAGGGGGAGTACTTC. Protein sequence: CASSLAAEGEYF. Full variable domain (remainder filled in from reference TRBV5-8 and TRBJ2-7): EAGVTQSPTHLIKTRGQQATLRCSPISGHTSVYWYQQALGLGLQFLLWYDEGEERNRGNFPPRFSGRQFPNYSSELNVNALELEDSALYLCASSLAAEGEYFGPGTRLTVT.

J is TRBJ1-1 and V is TRBV6-5; D call uncertain. Germline V gene data show CDR1 as MNHEY and CDR2 as SVGAGI. V was pared by 0 bases and J by 5 bases, with 7 bases between. This CDR3 has 13 residues. The CDR3 sequence is CASSYSRGTEAFF. CDR3 in DNA: TGTGCCAGCAGTTACTCACGTGGGACTGAAGCTTTCTTT.

This chain uses TRBV28 with TRBJ1-5, with TRBD1 as a possible D gene (5 bases). Germline CDR1 reads MDHEN; CDR2 reads SYDVKM. The CDR3 runs 15 residues. V was pared by 7 bases and J by 4 bases, with 17 bases between. The CDR3 DNA reads as TGTGCCAGCATTCCGGGGGAGGCTTTTAATCAGCCCCAGCATTTT. Its translation is CASIPGEAFNQPQHF.